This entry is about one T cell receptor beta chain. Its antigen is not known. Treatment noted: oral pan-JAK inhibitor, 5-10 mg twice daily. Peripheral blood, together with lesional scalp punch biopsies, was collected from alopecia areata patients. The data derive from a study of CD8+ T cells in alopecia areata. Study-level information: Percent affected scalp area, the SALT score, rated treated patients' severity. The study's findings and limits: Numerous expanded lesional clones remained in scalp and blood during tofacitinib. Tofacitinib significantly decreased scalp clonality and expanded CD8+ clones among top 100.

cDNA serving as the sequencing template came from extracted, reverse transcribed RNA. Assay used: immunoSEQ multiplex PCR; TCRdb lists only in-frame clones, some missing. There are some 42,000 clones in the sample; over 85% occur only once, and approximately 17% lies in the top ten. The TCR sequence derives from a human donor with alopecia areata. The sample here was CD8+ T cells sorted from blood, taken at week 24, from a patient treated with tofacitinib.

For the CDR3, the DNA is TGTGCCAGCAGCTTGGGGGGGGGCACACTTTACGAGCAGTACTTC. Translating it yields CASSLGGGTLYEQYF. The chain recombines TRBV5-4 with TRBJ2-7, with D possibly TRBD2 on 7 matching bases. The CDR3 consists of 15 residues. Trimming cost V 0 bases and J 4 bases, with 14 bases left between them. The V gene's germline CDR1 is SGHNT and CDR2 YYREEE (reference sequence).